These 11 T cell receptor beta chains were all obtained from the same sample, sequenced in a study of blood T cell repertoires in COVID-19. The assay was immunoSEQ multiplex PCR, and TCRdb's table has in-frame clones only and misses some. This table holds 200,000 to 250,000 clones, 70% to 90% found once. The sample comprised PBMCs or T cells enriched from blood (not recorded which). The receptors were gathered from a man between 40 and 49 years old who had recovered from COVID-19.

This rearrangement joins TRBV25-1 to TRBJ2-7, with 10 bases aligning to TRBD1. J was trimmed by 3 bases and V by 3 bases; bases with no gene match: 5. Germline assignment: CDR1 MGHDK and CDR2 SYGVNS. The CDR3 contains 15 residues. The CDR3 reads CASSDPTGGFYEQYF. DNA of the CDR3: TGTGCCAGCAGTGACCCGACAGGGGGCTTCTACGAGCAGTACTTC.

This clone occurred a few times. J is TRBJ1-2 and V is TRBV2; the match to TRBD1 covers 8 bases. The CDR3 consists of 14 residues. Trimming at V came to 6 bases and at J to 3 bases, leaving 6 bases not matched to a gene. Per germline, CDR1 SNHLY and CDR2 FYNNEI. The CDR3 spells CASSVEDRDYGYTF. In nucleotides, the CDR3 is TGTGCCAGCAGCGTCGAGGACAGGGACTATGGCTACACCTTC.

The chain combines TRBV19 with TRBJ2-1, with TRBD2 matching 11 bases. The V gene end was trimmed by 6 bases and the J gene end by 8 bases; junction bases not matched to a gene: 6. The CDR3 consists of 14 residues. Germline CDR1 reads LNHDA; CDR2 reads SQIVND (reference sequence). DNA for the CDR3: TGTGCCAGTAGACAGACTAGCGGGGTGCATGAGCAGTTCTTC. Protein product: CASRQTSGVHEQFF. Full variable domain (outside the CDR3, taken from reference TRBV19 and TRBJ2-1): DGGITQSPKYLFRKEGQNVTLSCEQNLNHDAMYWYRQDPGQGLRLIYYSQIVNDFQKGDIAEGYSVSREKKESFPLTVTSAQKNPTAFYLCASRQTSGVHEQFFGPGTRLTVL.

CDR3: CAVQGALDYGYTF. DNA of the CDR3: TGTGCCGTCCAGGGGGCGTTAGACTATGGCTACACCTTC. The chain has TRBV10-3 and TRBJ1-2; TRBD1 aligns across 8 bases. CDR3 size: 13 residues. Germline V CDR1 and CDR2: ENHRY, SYGVKD. The trim removed 11 bases at V and 3 bases at J, leaving 8 bases unmatched.

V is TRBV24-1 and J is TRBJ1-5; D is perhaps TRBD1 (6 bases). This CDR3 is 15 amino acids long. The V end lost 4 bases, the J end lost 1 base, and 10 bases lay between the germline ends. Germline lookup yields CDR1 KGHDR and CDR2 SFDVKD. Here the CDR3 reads CATSELGQSNQPQHF. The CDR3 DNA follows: TGTGCCACCAGTGAACTAGGACAGAGCAATCAGCCCCAGCATTTT.

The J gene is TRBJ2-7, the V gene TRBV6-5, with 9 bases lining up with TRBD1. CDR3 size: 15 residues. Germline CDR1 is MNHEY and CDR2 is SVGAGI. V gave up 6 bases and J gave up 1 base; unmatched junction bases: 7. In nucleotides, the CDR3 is TGTGCCAGCAGACAACGAGGGACAGGGTCCTACGAGCAGTACTTC. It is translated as CASRQRGTGSYEQYF.

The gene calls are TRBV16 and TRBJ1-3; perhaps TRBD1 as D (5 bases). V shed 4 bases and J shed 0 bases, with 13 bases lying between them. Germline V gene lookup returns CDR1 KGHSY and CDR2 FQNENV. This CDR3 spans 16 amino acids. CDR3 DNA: TGTGCCAGCAGCCGTAGCGGGGGTCGCTCTGGAAACACCATATATTTT. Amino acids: CASSRSGGRSGNTIYF. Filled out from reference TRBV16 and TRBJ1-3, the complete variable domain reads GEEVAQTPKHLVRGEGQKAKLYCAPIKGHSYVFWYQQVLKNEFKFLISFQNENVFDETGMPKERFSAKCLPNSPCSLEIQATKLEDSAVYFCASSRSGGRSGNTIYFGEGSWLTVV.

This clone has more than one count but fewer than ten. The CDR3 DNA is TGTGCCAGCAGGATGAGCGGGAGAACAGATACGCAGTATTTT. It codes for CASRMSGRTDTQYF. The chain uses TRBV6-4 and TRBJ2-3; 8 bases agree with TRBD2. This CDR3 is 14 amino acids long. V shed 6 bases and J 3 bases; nucleotides not matched to a gene: 5. Germline V gives CDR1 MRHNA, CDR2 SNTAGT.

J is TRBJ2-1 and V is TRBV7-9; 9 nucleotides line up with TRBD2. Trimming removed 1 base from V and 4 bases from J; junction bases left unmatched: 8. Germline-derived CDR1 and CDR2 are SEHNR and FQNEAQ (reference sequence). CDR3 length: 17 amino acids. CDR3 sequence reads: CASSLGIAGEVYNEQFF. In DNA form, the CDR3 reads TGTGCCAGCAGCTTAGGCATAGCGGGAGAGGTGTACAATGAGCAGTTCTTC.

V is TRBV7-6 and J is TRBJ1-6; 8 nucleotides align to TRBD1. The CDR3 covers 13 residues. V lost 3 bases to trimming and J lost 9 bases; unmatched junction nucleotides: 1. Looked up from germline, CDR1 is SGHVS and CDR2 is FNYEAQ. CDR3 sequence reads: CASSLGQVSPLHF. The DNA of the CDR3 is TGTGCCAGCAGCTTGGGACAGGTTTCACCCCTCCACTTT.

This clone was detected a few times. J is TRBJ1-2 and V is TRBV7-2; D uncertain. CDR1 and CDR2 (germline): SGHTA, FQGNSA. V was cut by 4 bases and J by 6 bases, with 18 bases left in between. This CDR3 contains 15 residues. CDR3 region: CASSWRGSPADGYTF. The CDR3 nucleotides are TGTGCCAGCAGCTGGCGTGGGAGTCCTGCGGATGGCTACACCTTC.